One and the same sample provided the 22 T cell receptor beta chains below, sequenced in a study of cytotoxic CD8 clonotypes in ibrutinib-treated CLL. The repertoire was sequenced with immunoSEQ multiplex PCR; TCRdb's copy has only in-frame clones and lacks some. The sample holds about 30,000 clones, 62% seen once. Source: PBMCs, taken before ibrutinib treatment. These receptors originate from a human donor with chronic lymphocytic leukemia.

The chain couples TRBV5-4 to TRBJ2-2; TRBD2 matches at 8 bases. The ends lost 7 bases at V and 0 bases at J; junction bases unmatched: 11. This CDR3 is built from 17 residues. Germline assignment: CDR1 SGHNT and CDR2 YYREEE (reference sequence). CDR3 DNA: TGTGCCAGCCGGGGCGTGTCTAGCGGGCCGAACACCGGGGAGCTGTTTTTT. Its protein product is CASRGVSSGPNTGELFF.

The chain employs TRBV9 and TRBJ2-3, with D possibly TRBD1 on 7 matching bases. V dropped 4 bases and J dropped 0 bases, with 9 bases sitting between them. The CDR3 runs to 14 residues. CDR1 is SGDLS, CDR2 YYNGEE, per germline. CDR3 amino acids: CASSPGGSTDTQYF. CDR3 nucleotides: TGTGCCAGCAGCCCAGGGGGGAGCACAGATACGCAGTATTTT.

This clone appeared a single time. J is TRBJ2-1 and V is TRBV6-1, with 11 positions matching TRBD1. This CDR3 region has 14 residues. CDR1 is MNHNS and CDR2 is SASEGT in the germline V gene. Trimming cost V 5 bases and J 8 bases; bases outside gene matches: 5. CDR3 DNA: TGTGCCAGCAGTAGAGGACAGGGGGCCGATGAGCAGTTCTTC. It translates to CASSRGQGADEQFF.

Only a few counts were recorded for this clone. The rearrangement uses TRBV10-1 and TRBJ1-1; D uncertain. Trimming left V 0 bases short and J 7 bases short, with 12 bases between. The CDR3 is made up of 14 amino acids. CDR1 and CDR2 from the germline V gene are WNHNN and SYGVQD (reference sequence). CDR3 protein: CASSESGPDGEAFF. CDR3 coding DNA: TGCGCCAGCAGTGAGTCAGGCCCAGACGGTGAAGCTTTCTTT.

The V gene is TRBV6-4, the J gene TRBJ1-4; D might be TRBD1 (5 bases). The CDR3 extends over 15 amino acids. Trimming stripped 6 bases from V and 2 bases from J, with 13 bases between. The germline gives CDR1 MRHNA, CDR2 SNTAGT. The CDR3 bases are TGTGCCAGCAGAACTTGGGGGGTCACTAATGAAAAACTGTTTTTT. It specifies CASRTWGVTNEKLFF.

This clone was detected once. The chain is built from TRBV5-1 and TRBJ2-3, with 7 bases fitting TRBD1. This CDR3 is built from 16 residues. The germline gives CDR1 SGHRS, CDR2 YFSETQ. V dropped 3 bases and J dropped 2; count of bases not matched to a gene: 9. In DNA form, the CDR3 reads TGCGCCAGCAGCTGGGGGACAGAACTGATCACAGATACGCAGTATTTT. Its translation is CASSWGTELITDTQYF. The whole variable domain, filled in from reference TRBV5-1 and TRBJ2-3, reads KAGVTQTPRYLIKTRGQQVTLSCSPISGHRSVSWYQQTPGQGLQFLFEYFSETQRNKGNFPGRFSGRQFSNSRSEMNVSTLELGDSALYLCASSWGTELITDTQYFGPGTRLTVL.

The rearrangement uses TRBV6-1 and TRBJ2-7; the D is unclear. The CDR3 consists of 12 residues. V lost 2 bases, J lost 6 bases, and 8 bases lay in between. Germline loops: CDR1 MNHNS, CDR2 SASEGT. CDR3: CASSERAVEQYF. The CDR3, as DNA: TGTGCCAGCAGTGAAAGGGCGGTCGAGCAGTACTTC.

The genes are TRBV6-5 and TRBJ1-1, with no clear D. V was trimmed by 5 bases and J by 0 bases, leaving 7 bases between them. The germline V gene has CDR1 MNHEY and CDR2 SVGAGI. The CDR3 is made up of 13 amino acids. Written as DNA, the CDR3 is TGTGCCAGCAGTCTGGGTATGAACACTGAAGCTTTCTTT. This translates into CASSLGMNTEAFF.

This clone was observed a single time. The V call is TRBV2, the J call TRBJ1-5; D may be TRBD1 (6 bases). Germline CDR1 SNHLY, CDR2 FYNNEI. V dropped 6 bases and J dropped 2 bases, with 14 bases sitting between them. The CDR3 loop spans 15 amino acids. The CDR3 DNA reads as TGTGCCAGCAGGACAGGAATTGGGGGCAATCAGCCCCAGCATTTT. This translates into CASRTGIGGNQPQHF.

The V and J genes are TRBV5-1 and TRBJ2-3, with TRBD2 identical over 14 bases. Trimming removed 4 bases from V and 3 bases from J; junction bases left unmatched: 7. This CDR3 is built from 17 residues. Germline loops: CDR1 SGHRS, CDR2 YFSETQ. The CDR3 region is CASSARTSGGTTDTQYF. Here the CDR3 DNA reads TGCGCCAGCAGCGCTCGGACTAGCGGGGGGACGACAGATACGCAGTATTTT.

There are a few counts of this clone. The CDR3 DNA reads TGTGCCAGCAGCTTGGCCAGCGGGGGATACTACGAGCAGTACTTC. Its protein product is CASSLASGGYYEQYF. The V and J genes are TRBV7-3 and TRBJ2-7; TRBD2 matches at 8 bases. Trimming removed 3 bases from V and 3 bases from J; junction bases left unmatched: 7. Germline V gene lookup returns CDR1 SGHTA and CDR2 FQGTGA. The CDR3 is 15 amino acids.

V usage is TRBV27 and J usage is TRBJ2-1; 11 bases align to TRBD2. The CDR3 length is 19 residues. CDR1 MNHEY and CDR2 SMNVEV come from the germline V gene (reference sequence). V dropped 5 bases and J dropped 0; count of bases not matched to a gene: 12. The CDR3: CASSPPPGLADLSYNEQFF. DNA for the CDR3: TGTGCCAGCAGTCCCCCCCCGGGACTAGCGGACCTCTCCTACAATGAGCAGTTCTTC.

This clone was seen a handful of times. The V gene is TRBV6-5, the J gene TRBJ2-7; TRBD1 or TRBD2 may be the D gene (6 bases each). CDR1 and CDR2 (germline): MNHEY, SVGAGI. The CDR3 extends over 14 amino acids. V dropped 2 bases and J dropped 0 bases, with 8 bases sitting between them. CDR3 nucleotides: TGTGCCAGCAGTTACGAGGGGGGCTCCTACGAGCAGTACTTC. As protein: CASSYEGGSYEQYF.

The rearrangement joins TRBV27 to TRBJ2-5, with 8 bases identical to TRBD2. Germline lookup yields CDR1 MNHEY and CDR2 SMNVEV (reference sequence). The CDR3 has 13 amino acids. The V gene end was trimmed by 5 bases and the J gene end by 10 bases; junction bases not matched to a gene: 9. The CDR3 protein is CASSVLGGVGQYF. The CDR3 nucleotides read TGTGCCAGCAGTGTCCTCGGGGGGGTTGGCCAGTACTTC.

CDR3: CAWSVIYSGGTNEKLFF. The CDR3 DNA reads as TGTGCCTGGAGTGTCATATACTCGGGGGGGACTAATGAAAAACTGTTTTTT. The chain couples TRBV30 to TRBJ1-4; D is perhaps TRBD1 (5 bases). The V end was cut by 0 bases, the J end by 2 bases, with 16 bases between. The CDR3 extends over 17 amino acids. Germline CDR1 is GTSNPN and CDR2 is SVGIG (reference sequence). Full variable domain (remainder filled in from reference TRBV30 and TRBJ1-4): SQTIHQWPATLVQPVGSPLSLECTVEGTSNPNLYWYRQAAGRGLQLLFYSVGIGQISSEVPQNLSASRPQDRQFILSSKKLLLSDSGFYLCAWSVIYSGGTNEKLFFGSGTQLSVL.

This clone was seen only once. CDR3 nucleotide sequence: TGTGCCAGCTCACCCCTGGGACAGGGATCCCCTCATACGCAGTATTTT. Translating it yields CASSPLGQGSPHTQYF. The chain links TRBV18 to TRBJ2-3; 9 bases line up with TRBD1. In germline, CDR1 is KGHSH, CDR2 LQKENI. V shed 3 bases, J shed 7 bases, and the junction held 11 bases outside the gene matches. CDR3 length: 16 residues.

The chain has TRBV18 and TRBJ2-4; no firm D call. The CDR3 extends over 14 amino acids. Germline assignment: CDR1 KGHSH and CDR2 LQKENI. Trimming shortened V by 0 bases and J by 2 bases, and 5 bases separated the two germline ends. The CDR3 here is CASSPPGTKNIQYF. CDR3 in DNA: TGTGCCAGCTCACCACCGGGAACCAAAAACATTCAGTACTTC.

The rearrangement links TRBV19 to TRBJ2-7; D perhaps matches TRBD2 (6 bases). CDR1 LNHDA and CDR2 SQIVND come from the germline V gene (reference sequence). Trimming took 3 bases from V and 0 from J, leaving 12 bases between them. The CDR3 totals 15 residues. DNA for the CDR3: TGTGCCAGTAGTATTTCGGGGGTCCTCTCCTACGAGCAGTACTTC. Amino acid sequence: CASSISGVLSYEQYF.

In this sample, this clone turned up once. The V gene is TRBV28, the J gene TRBJ2-5; D may be TRBD1 (6 bases). The CDR3 runs to 14 residues. CDR1 is MDHEN and CDR2 is SYDVKM in the germline V gene. Trimming removed 7 bases at V and 2 bases at J, with 14 bases between. The CDR3 DNA reads TGTGCCAGCATCTCGGCGCAGGGGCAAGAGACCCAGTACTTC. This sequence encodes CASISAQGQETQYF.

The chain is built from TRBV4-1 and TRBJ2-3; D not certain. Germline lookup yields CDR1 MGHRA and CDR2 YSYEKL. CDR3 length: 12 residues. Trimming stripped 0 bases from V and 7 bases from J, with 5 bases between. CDR3 DNA sequence: TGCGCCAGCAGCCAAGATGGGAATACGCAGTATTTT. Translated: CASSQDGNTQYF.

The chain is built from TRBV2 and TRBJ2-7, with D hard to call. Germline V lookup: CDR1 SNHLY, CDR2 FYNNEI. The CDR3 length is 14 residues. V was pared by 6 bases and J by 3 bases, with 15 bases between. The CDR3 DNA reads TGTGCCAGCAGCTCTCCCGGACGGGTCTACGAGCAGTACTTC. Translating gives CASSSPGRVYEQYF. The full variable domain, rest sourced from reference TRBV2 and TRBJ2-7, is EPEVTQTPSHQVTQMGQEVILRCVPISNHLYFYWYRQILGQKVEFLVSFYNNEISEKSEIFDDQFSVERPDGSNFTLKIRSTKLEDSAMYFCASSSPGRVYEQYFGPGTRLTVT.

This clone showed up just a few times. V gene TRBV6-1 combines with J gene TRBJ1-2; 7 bases line up with TRBD1. Trimming cost V 10 bases and J 3 bases; bases outside gene matches: 5. The CDR3 totals 12 residues. CDR1 and CDR2 (germline): MNHNS, SASEGT. This CDR3 reads CATPGGYYGYTF. DNA for the CDR3: TGTGCCACTCCAGGGGGTTACTATGGCTACACCTTC.